This T cell receptor (beta chain) is drawn from a study of cytomegalovirus exposure and HLA in healthy donors. This CDR3 spans 14 amino acids. V was clipped by 4 bases and J by 9 bases; unmatched bases: 4. Germline-derived CDR1 and CDR2 are SEHNR and FQNEAQ (reference sequence). Amplification used 60 Vbeta primers and 13 Jbeta primers. TCRdb's table, derived via immunoSEQ multiplex PCR, lists solely in-frame clones and lacks some. The table records 150,000 to 200,000 clones, around 80% of them present only once. The sample consisted of PBMCs. V and J are TRBV7-9 and TRBJ2-1; TRBD2 agrees at 12 bases. This clonotype originated in a woman aged 18-35 years in good health and CMV-seronegative. As DNA, the CDR3 is TGTGCCAGCAGCTGGACTAGCGGGGCGTCTGAGCAGTTCTTC. It encodes CASSWTSGASEQFF.